This T cell receptor beta chain was observed in a study of T-cell memory formation after mild COVID-19. Regarding this clonotype: Its antigen is unknown.

Study results and limitations: Researchers report contracting CD4+ clones mostly in CM and EM, with CD8+ clones in EMRA.

A single record per CDR3 protein comes from TCRdb applying MiXCR to the 5' RACE reads. The data show 200,000 to 250,000 distinct CDR3 sequences, with around 9.1% seen just once and 3.5% to 4% held by the top ten. Sequencing was carried out using PBMCs or a T cell subset sorted from them (not recorded which). This receptor was obtained from a man younger than 30 who had mild COVID-19 (a few samples of this study predate the infection). Cell type and time point are not known.

The CDR3 spells CASSPGTQNEKLFF. Written as DNA, the CDR3 is TGCGCCAGCAGCCCGGGAACACAAAATGAAAAACTGTTTTTT. This rearrangement joins TRBV5-1 to TRBJ1-4; D gene uncertain. CDR3 length: 14 residues. Germline lookup yields CDR1 SGHRS and CDR2 YFSETQ. V shed 4 bases and J shed 5 bases, with 12 bases lying between them.